A selection of T cell receptor beta chains follows, all from one sample in a study of T cell responses to AZD1222 COVID-19 vaccine. Assay: immunoSEQ multiplex PCR; the TCRdb copy retains only in-frame clones and omits some. The profile shows around 80,000 clones, approximately 92% of them singletons. Source: peripheral blood, taken 28 days after the second AZD1222 dose. The receptor set was obtained from an adult who received the AZD1222 COVID-19 vaccine. CDR3s include the opening cysteine and the closing phenylalanine or tryptophan. D genes are given only for firm matches. Rows give clone size only sometimes, using once, few, many, or a class for an expanded clone.

D	size	V	J	CDR3	DNA
TRBD2	once	TRBV6-6	TRBJ2-3	CASSRGLAGDTQYF	TGTGCCAGCAGTCGGGGACTAGCGGGAGATACGCAGTATTTT
.	.	TRBV27	TRBJ1-2	CASSSFTLQGPNYGYTF	TGTGCCAGCAGTTCCTTTACCCTACAGGGACCTAACTATGGCTACACCTTC
.	.	TRBV4-3	TRBJ2-5	CASSQDLRGVETQYF	TGCGCCAGCAGCCAAGATCTGCGGGGCGTAGAGACCCAGTACTTC
TRBD2	.	TRBV2	TRBJ2-2	CASSEGGLAGGPGELFF	TGTGCCAGCAGTGAAGGGGGACTAGCGGGAGGGCCCGGGGAGCTGTTTTTT
.	few	TRBV6-5	TRBJ1-1	CASSYRANTEAFF	TGTGCCAGCAGTTACAGGGCTAACACTGAAGCTTTCTTT
TRBD1	.	TRBV6-2/TRBV6-3	TRBJ2-7	CASSPVGTASYEQYF	TGTGCCAGCAGCCCGGTCGGGACAGCCTCCTACGAGCAGTACTTC
.	once	TRBV18	TRBJ1-1	CASSPQGEAFF	TGTGCCAGCTCACCCCAGGGTGAAGCTTTCTTT
.	.	TRBV28	TRBJ2-1	CASSSRGGGRIGNEQFF	TGTGCCAGCAGTTCGCGGGGAGGAGGGAGGATAGGCAATGAGCAGTTCTTC
TRBD1	.	TRBV19	TRBJ1-5	CASRKNRDRGGQPQHF	TGTGCCAGTAGGAAAAACCGGGACAGGGGAGGACAGCCCCAGCATTTT
.	.	TRBV11-2	TRBJ1-2	CASSLGAGNYGYTF	TGTGCCAGCAGCTTAGGGGCGGGGAACTATGGCTACACCTTC
.	.	TRBV12-5	TRBJ1-2	CASGLVLWDGGRGYSYGYTF	TGTGCTAGTGGTTTGGTACTGTGGGATGGAGGGCGGGGGTATAGCTATGGCTACACCTTC
.	once	TRBV18	TRBJ1-2	CASSPSVTGYYGYTF	TGTGCCAGCTCACCGTCAGTCACGGGGTACTATGGCTACACCTTC
TRBD2	.	TRBV5-4	TRBJ2-7	CASSSSGLAGEGYEQYF	TGTGCCAGCAGCTCCTCAGGACTAGCGGGAGAGGGCTACGAGCAGTACTTC
.	.	TRBV28	TRBJ1-6	CASSLSVYNSPLHF	TGTGCCAGCAGTTTGTCTGTGTATAATTCACCCCTCCACTTT
.	.	TRBV15	TRBJ1-6	CATSRDRTASNSPLHF	TGTGCCACCAGCAGAGATCGGACAGCCTCTAATTCACCCCTCCACTTT
.	.	TRBV5-6	TRBJ1-3	CASSVAGGSGNTIYF	TGTGCCAGCAGCGTGGCAGGAGGGAGTGGAAACACCATATATTTT
.	.	TRBV5-8	TRBJ1-2	CASSLRGVDYGYTF	TGTGCCAGCAGCCTCAGAGGGGTAGACTATGGCTACACCTTC
.	.	TRBV27	TRBJ1-1	CASSLSGGSTEAFF	TGTGCCAGCAGTTTATCCGGGGGTAGCACTGAAGCTTTCTTT
.	.	TRBV7-9	TRBJ1-4	CASSPDRVEKLFF	TGTGCCAGCAGCCCCGACCGGGTTGAAAAACTGTTTTTT
.	.	TRBV7-9	TRBJ1-1	CASSLVRQTNTEAFF	TGTGCCAGCAGCTTAGTTAGACAAACGAACACTGAAGCTTTCTTT
TRBD1	.	TRBV5-1	TRBJ1-1	CASSSTGANEAFF	TGCGCCAGCAGCTCTACAGGGGCTAATGAAGCTTTCTTT
.	.	TRBV5-6	TRBJ1-5	CASSLGALGNQPQHF	TGTGCCAGCAGCTTGGGGGCGTTGGGCAATCAGCCCCAGCATTTT
.	.	TRBV10-2	TRBJ2-1	CASSESGERDEQFF	TGCGCCAGCAGTGAGTCAGGGGAAAGGGATGAGCAGTTCTTC
TRBD1	.	TRBV3-1/TRBV3-2	TRBJ2-2	CASSETTGTSTGELFF	TGTGCCAGCAGCGAGACGACAGGGACGAGCACCGGGGAGCTGTTTTTT
TRBD2	.	TRBV27	TRBJ2-7	CASSSGTSGRAAGYEQYF	TGTGCCAGCAGTTCCGGGACTAGCGGGAGGGCTGCTGGCTACGAGCAGTACTTC
TRBD1	.	TRBV18	TRBJ1-1	CASSLTGGAGNTEAFF	TGTGCCAGCTCCCTGACAGGGGGCGCCGGGAACACTGAAGCTTTCTTT